A single T cell receptor beta chain is shown here with its context. Its target is unknown. The CDR3 totals 15 residues. After removal of 4 bases from V and 1 base from J, the junction contained 3 bases not matched to a gene. Germline CDR1 SNHLY, CDR2 FYNNEI. The data stem from a study of T cells in Graves' hyperthyroidism and ophthalmopathy. About the study: Peripheral blood draws took place at initial diagnosis, ahead of any treatment. The study's findings and limits: Separating ophthalmopathy from stable hyperthyroidism was achieved by a 13 V-J model. Blood also held most thyroid clonotypes expanded beyond 0.001.

Amplification of TCR beta CDR3 regions was performed using RNA transcripts as template. The HTBI primer set drove a first-round RT-PCR of the TCR CDR3. TCRdb processed the multiplex PCR reads anew with MiXCR; each CDR3 protein has one entry. The sample consists of about 520,000 distinct CDR3 sequences, around 22% of them appearing once. The sequenced material came from blood. This rearrangement joins TRBV2 to TRBJ2-2; 7 nucleotides agree with TRBD2. The source is a woman aged 25 to 39 with Graves' ophthalmopathy. The CDR3 protein is CASSGREWNTGELFF. In DNA form, the CDR3 reads TGTGCCAGCAGTGGGCGGGAGTGGAACACCGGGGAGCTGTTTTTT.